The clone carrying this T cell receptor (beta chain) was counted a few times. Its antigen is currently unknown. This entry comes from a study of siplizumab effects on memory and regulatory T cells. Trimming took 2 bases from V and 1 from J, leaving 5 bases between them. The germline V gene has CDR1 SGHAT and CDR2 FQDESV (reference sequence). The CDR3 loop spans 13 amino acids. Approximately 100,000 TCR templates per sample were sequenced. The assay was immunoSEQ multiplex PCR, and TCRdb's table has in-frame clones only and misses some. The table lists about 100,000 clones, about 91% of them singletons, with roughly 0.16% in the top ten. Whole-study findings and limits: Unstimulated subset assignment was obtained for only a minor fraction of alloreactive clones. The study did not confirm that proliferating Tregs from siplizumab cultures were suppressive. The diversity of naive T cells seemed greater than that of memory cells, and their alloresponse contribution seemed major.

The specimen was CD4+ T cells sorted from blood. The receptor was derived from a human donor in good health. The V call is TRBV11-1, the J call TRBJ1-1; perhaps TRBD1 as D (5 bases). As DNA, the CDR3 is TGTGCCAGCAGCTTAACAGGGAACACTGAAGCTTTCTTT. Translated, it gives CASSLTGNTEAFF.